The 30 T cell receptor beta chains given below trace back to one sample, sequenced in a study of molecular identifiers for immune sequencing clone quantification. TCRdb analysed the PCR reads with MiXCR anew, one entry per CDR3 protein. The data show around 480,000 distinct CDR3 sequences, about 25% seen once. The sequenced sample consisted of naive CD8+ T cells from blood, with Jurkat cell RNA spiked in. Subset in this sample: FACS-sorted CD8+CD4-CCR7+CD45RA+ naive T cells. The origin of the receptors is a human donor in good health. Some libraries in this study had Jurkat cell RNA spiked in.

This clonotype was recorded many times. The chain combines TRBV30 with TRBJ2-5; no firm D call. V was trimmed by 2 bases and J by 5 bases, leaving 6 bases between them. The CDR3 is made up of 11 amino acids. Germline loops: CDR1 GTSNPN, CDR2 SVGIG (reference sequence). DNA for the CDR3: TGTGCCTGGAGTCCTGGCGAGACCCAGTACTTC. The encoded protein is CAWSPGETQYF.

There are a few counts of this clonotype. This chain uses TRBV11-2 with TRBJ2-1; 7 bases line up with TRBD2. The V and J ends lost 5 bases and 5 bases, in that order; junction bases with no gene match: 9. The CDR3 consists of 15 residues. The V gene's germline CDR1 is SGHAT and CDR2 FQNNGV. CDR3 in amino acids: CASSVSGDFNNEQFF. The CDR3 nucleotides read TGTGCCAGCAGCGTAAGCGGGGATTTTAACAATGAGCAGTTCTTC.

The table lists this clonotype with many counts. V gene TRBV12-3 or TRBV12-4 combines with J gene TRBJ1-4; no firm D call. This CDR3 contains 15 residues. V was cut by 2 bases and J by 7 bases, with 14 bases left in between. The CDR3 bases are TGTGCCAGCAGTTTAAGTGCGGGAGTGGGTGAAAAACTGTTTTTT. Translated, it gives CASSLSAGVGEKLFF.

The rearrangement links TRBV12-3 or TRBV12-4 to TRBJ2-3; D might be TRBD1 (5 bases). This CDR3 is 15 amino acids long. The V gene lost 3 bases and the J gene lost 1 base, with 11 bases spanning the gap. The CDR3 region has the DNA TGTGCCAGCAGTTTCCTAACAGGAGGCACAGATACGCAGTATTTT. The encoded protein is CASSFLTGGTDTQYF.

With respect to this clonotype: With a much larger clone just one base away, this may be a read error. The chain employs TRBV2 and TRBJ1-5, with 10 bases fitting TRBD1. Trimming cost V 7 bases and J 6 bases; bases outside gene matches: 9. The CDR3 sequence is 15 residues long. Germline lookup yields CDR1 SNHLY and CDR2 FYNNEI. The CDR3 loop reads CASTDDRGPIQPQHF. In DNA, the CDR3 is TGTGCCAGCACTGATGACAGGGGGCCCATTCAGCCCCAGCATTTT.

This clonotype was seen repeatedly, ten times or more. The V call is TRBV29-1, the J call TRBJ2-3; 7 positions match TRBD2. The germline V gene has CDR1 SQVTM and CDR2 ANQGSEA. V lost 7 bases and J lost 3; bases outside the gene matches: 7. This CDR3 has 13 residues. CDR3 sequence (DNA): TGCAGCGCCGTGGGAGGGAGGACAGATACGCAGTATTTT. This translates into CSAVGGRTDTQYF.

The rearrangement links TRBV25-1 to TRBJ2-7; TRBD1 is a possible D gene (5 bases). The CDR3 has 13 residues. Trimming took off 6 bases at V and 6 bases at J, with 15 bases between the two ends. Germline assignment: CDR1 MGHDK and CDR2 SYGVNS. This CDR3 reads CASSDRRAPEQYF. CDR3 nucleotides: TGTGCCAGCAGCGACCGCAGGGCCCCCGAGCAGTACTTC.

The V and J genes are TRBV29-1 and TRBJ2-1; 8 bases align to TRBD1. With V trimmed by 7 bases and J by 4 bases, 3 bases remained unmatched. The CDR3 sequence is 12 residues long. Germline V gene sequence: CDR1 SQVTM, CDR2 ANQGSEA. The CDR3 DNA is TGCAGCGCCCGGGACAGGTACAATGAGCAGTTCTTC. Translating gives CSARDRYNEQFF.

There are a few counts of this clonotype. The chain couples TRBV20-1 to TRBJ1-1; possibly TRBD1 for D (5 bases). Germline CDR1 reads DFQATT; CDR2 reads SNEGSKA (reference sequence). The CDR3 runs 15 residues. With 3 bases removed from V and 0 bases from J, the gap between germline ends came to 14 bases. The CDR3 DNA reads TGCAGTGCTAGTGGCAGGGAGCGTATGAACACTGAAGCTTTCTTT. It translates to CSASGRERMNTEAFF.

This clonotype occurred many times. J is TRBJ2-3 and V is TRBV28; TRBD2 matches 9 bases. Germline trimming cut 3 bases from V and 6 bases from J; bases unmatched to any gene: 7. The germline V gene encodes CDR1 MDHEN and CDR2 SYDVKM. The CDR3 covers 15 residues. In DNA form, the CDR3 reads TGTGCCAGCAGTTTTATAGGGACTAGCTTTGATACGCAGTATTTT. This gives the protein CASSFIGTSFDTQYF.

This clonotype occurred many times. The chain links TRBV5-1 to TRBJ1-1, with 9 bases matching TRBD1. The CDR3 spans 14 residues. CDR1 and CDR2 (germline): SGHRS, YFSETQ. V lost 4 bases, J lost 4 bases, and 5 bases stayed unmatched. As DNA, the CDR3 is TGCGCCAGCAGCCTAGGACAGGGGCCCACTGAAGCTTTCTTT. The encoded protein is CASSLGQGPTEAFF.

This chain links TRBV6-2 or TRBV6-3 with TRBJ2-3, with 15 bases identical to TRBD2. There are 19 residues in the CDR3. The junction had 10 bases not matched to a gene; V was cut back by 2 bases and J by 4 bases. Germline CDR1 reads MNHEY; CDR2 reads SVGEGT. The CDR3 is CASSYPGLAGGPPADTQYF. CDR3 bases: TGTGCCAGCAGTTACCCCGGACTAGCGGGAGGGCCCCCGGCAGATACGCAGTATTTT.

In its sample, this clonotype was seen a few times. V usage is TRBV28 and J usage is TRBJ2-7, with a weak D call TRBD2 (5 bases). The CDR3 contains 14 residues. CDR1 is MDHEN, CDR2 SYDVKM, per germline. With 6 bases removed from V and 3 bases from J, the gap between germline ends came to 15 bases. The DNA for the CDR3 is TGTGCCAGCAGGCCAATAGAGAGGGTCTACGAGCAGTACTTC. Protein sequence: CASRPIERVYEQYF.

This clonotype was counted between two and nine times. V and J are TRBV9 and TRBJ1-4; a possible D gene is TRBD1 (5 bases). The germline gives CDR1 SGDLS, CDR2 YYNGEE. This CDR3 contains 15 residues. Trimming pared 4 bases from V and 3 bases from J, leaving 13 bases between. For the CDR3, the DNA is TGTGCCAGCAGCCCTTGGGACCTCTCTAATGAAAAACTGTTTTTT. Amino acids: CASSPWDLSNEKLFF.

The V call is TRBV6-2 or TRBV6-3, the J call TRBJ1-1, with D unclear. Germline CDR1 is MNHEY and CDR2 is SVGEGT. Trimming took 0 bases from V and 7 from J, leaving 18 bases between them. The CDR3 spans 16 residues. The CDR3, as DNA: TGTGCCAGCAGTTACTCGAAGGACCGGACTTCCTATGAAGCTTTCTTT. This gives the protein CASSYSKDRTSYEAFF.

This clonotype has ten or more counts. Here the CDR3 DNA reads TGTGCCAGCACTCATGGACTAGCGGATTATGAGCAGTTCTTC. It specifies CASTHGLADYEQFF. This chain uses TRBV7-2 with TRBJ2-1; 10 bases match TRBD2. The CDR3 is made up of 14 amino acids. Per the germline V gene, CDR1 is SGHTA and CDR2 is FQGNSA. J lost 8 bases, V lost 7 bases, and 8 bases had no gene match.

The gene calls are TRBV11-1 and TRBJ2-1; D may be TRBD1 or TRBD2 (5 bases each). This CDR3 contains 17 residues. The V end lost 4 bases, the J end lost 0 bases, and 16 bases lay between the germline ends. The germline V gene has CDR1 SGHAT and CDR2 FQDESV (reference sequence). The CDR3 region has the DNA TGTGCCAGCAGCTCCCTCCTGGTCGGGACCTCCTACAATGAGCAGTTCTTC. The encoded protein is CASSSLLVGTSYNEQFF.

This sequence joins TRBV6-5 and TRBJ2-2, with 14 bases aligning to TRBD2. CDR3 length: 16 amino acids. Germline V lookup: CDR1 MNHEY, CDR2 SVGAGI. V shed 4 bases, J shed 7 bases, and the junction held 5 bases outside the gene matches. In DNA form, the CDR3 reads TGTGCCAGCAGTTCGGGACTAGCGGGGGCCCGCGGGGAGCTGTTTTTT. Translated: CASSSGLAGARGELFF.

Comments on this clonotype: Relative to the germline gene, one junction end is altered; a read error may explain this. The chain couples TRBV5-8 to TRBJ1-5; D remains unclear. This CDR3 has 17 amino acids. CDR1 and CDR2 from the germline V gene are SGHTS and YDEGEE. The CDR3 reads CASSLVWAGDSSQPQHF. Written as DNA, the CDR3 is TGTGCCAGCAGCTTGGTTTGGGCAGGCGATAGCAGTCAGCCCCAGCATTTT.

This clonotype was picked up a small number of times. This chain joins TRBV6-2 or TRBV6-3 and TRBJ2-3; 10 bases are a match to TRBD2. The CDR3 loop spans 17 amino acids. V dropped 6 bases and J dropped 2; count of bases not matched to a gene: 11. Germline loops: CDR1 MNHEY, CDR2 SVGEGT. CDR3 bases: TGTGCCAGCAGCCCGAGGGGCCTAGCGGGAGCCACAGATACGCAGTATTTT. Amino acid sequence: CASSPRGLAGATDTQYF.

A note on this clonotype: A much larger clonotype is one base distant, so this may be a read error. This chain uses TRBV6-5 with TRBJ2-7, with a tentative D call TRBD2 (5 bases). The germline V and J ends were trimmed by 8 bases and 1 base, with 15 bases remaining between them. CDR3 length equals 14 residues. Germline CDR1 is MNHEY and CDR2 is SVGAGI. The CDR3 DNA is TGTGCCAGCGGCGCCGGACTCCTATCCTACGAGCAGTACTTC. Its translation is CASGAGLLSYEQYF.

This clonotype has at least ten counts. The gene calls are TRBV12-3 or TRBV12-4 and TRBJ1-5; D is unresolved. The CDR3 spans 14 residues. The ends were cut back, 5 bases at V and 5 bases at J, with 13 bases in the middle. CDR3 nucleotide sequence: TGTGCCAGCAGTCGTTTGGGAGTTCATCAGCCCCAGCATTTT. Translated: CASSRLGVHQPQHF.

A remark on this clonotype: A much more abundant neighbour one base away suggests this may be a read error. CDR3 sequence (DNA): TGTGCCAGCAGGCTTAACAAGCCCACTGAAGCTTTCTTT. Amino acid sequence: CASRLNKPTEAFF. The chain links TRBV27 to TRBJ1-1; D unclear. The germline V gene encodes CDR1 MNHEY and CDR2 SMNVEV (reference sequence). Between the trimmed V and J ends, which lost 6 bases and 4 bases, there was a span of 12 bases. The CDR3 length is 13 residues.

CDR3 bases: TGTGCCACCAACGATGGGTACGAGACCCAGTACTTC. It translates to CATNDGYETQYF. The genes are TRBV24-1 and TRBJ2-5; no clear D gene. V dropped 8 bases and J dropped 5 bases, with 11 bases sitting between them. The CDR3 runs to 12 residues. Per germline, CDR1 KGHDR and CDR2 SFDVKD.

This chain connects TRBV7-9 to TRBJ2-5; 7 nucleotides match TRBD1. This CDR3 spans 14 amino acids. V trimming: 4 bases; J trimming: 1 base; junction bases outside the gene matches: 3. From germline, CDR1 is SEHNR and CDR2 FQNEAQ (reference sequence). The CDR3 nucleotides are TGTGCCAGCAGCTACAGGACAGGCCAAGAGACCCAGTACTTC. Its translation is CASSYRTGQETQYF.

The chain is built from TRBV6-5 and TRBJ1-5; no firm D call. The V gene lost 5 bases and the J gene lost 3 bases, with 11 bases spanning the gap. The CDR3 has 14 amino acids. The germline V gene encodes CDR1 MNHEY and CDR2 SVGAGI. The CDR3 DNA follows: TGTGCCAGCAGTCAATGGGGAAACAATCAGCCCCAGCATTTT. Its protein product is CASSQWGNNQPQHF.

On this clonotype: A read error may be the cause here, since a much bigger clone is one base away. The chain recombines TRBV28 with TRBJ2-7, with no clear D. The germline V gene encodes CDR1 MDHEN and CDR2 SYDVKM. This CDR3 region has 11 residues. The CDR3 sequence: CASSALYEQHF. In nucleotides, the CDR3 is TGTGCCAGCAGTGCCCTTTACGAGCAGCACTTC.

This clonotype appeared a few times. The rearrangement joins TRBV28 to TRBJ2-5, with D tentatively TRBD1 or TRBD2 (5 bases each). Germline V gene data show CDR1 as MDHEN and CDR2 as SYDVKM. This CDR3 is 18 amino acids long. The V and J ends lost 7 bases and 2 bases respectively, with 26 bases between them. Written as DNA, the CDR3 is TGTGCCAGCACATCCAGCCGGGGCTTATCTACTGTACAAGAGACCCAGTACTTC. Protein sequence: CASTSSRGLSTVQETQYF.

The chain links TRBV6-5 to TRBJ1-4, with D perhaps matching TRBD1 (5 bases). This CDR3 is 17 amino acids long. CDR1 is MNHEY, CDR2 SVGAGI, per germline. Trimming took 3 bases from V and 0 from J, leaving 14 bases between them. The CDR3 spells CASSYGTRQSTNEKLFF. The CDR3, as DNA: TGTGCCAGCAGTTATGGGACGAGGCAGTCAACTAATGAAAAACTGTTTTTT.

V and J are TRBV30 and TRBJ1-2; D remains ambiguous. V lost 0 bases to trimming and J lost 5 bases, with 4 bases between them. CDR1 GTSNPN and CDR2 SVGIG come from the germline V gene (reference sequence). The CDR3 consists of 11 residues. The CDR3 protein is CAWSVLYGYTF. CDR3 bases: TGTGCCTGGAGTGTTTTATATGGCTACACCTTC.